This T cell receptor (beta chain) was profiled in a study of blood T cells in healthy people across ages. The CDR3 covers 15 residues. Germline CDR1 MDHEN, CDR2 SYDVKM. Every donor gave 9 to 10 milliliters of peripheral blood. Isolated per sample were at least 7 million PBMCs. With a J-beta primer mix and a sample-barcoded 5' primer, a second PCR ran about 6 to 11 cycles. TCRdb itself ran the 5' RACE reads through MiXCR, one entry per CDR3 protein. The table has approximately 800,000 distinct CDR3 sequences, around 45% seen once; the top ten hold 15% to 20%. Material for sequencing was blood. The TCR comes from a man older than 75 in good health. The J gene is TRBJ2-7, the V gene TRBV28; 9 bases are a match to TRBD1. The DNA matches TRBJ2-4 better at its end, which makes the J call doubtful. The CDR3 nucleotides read TGTGCCAGCAGTCTGGGACAGGGAAGGGGAAACATTCAGTACTTC. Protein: CASSLGQGRGNIQYF.